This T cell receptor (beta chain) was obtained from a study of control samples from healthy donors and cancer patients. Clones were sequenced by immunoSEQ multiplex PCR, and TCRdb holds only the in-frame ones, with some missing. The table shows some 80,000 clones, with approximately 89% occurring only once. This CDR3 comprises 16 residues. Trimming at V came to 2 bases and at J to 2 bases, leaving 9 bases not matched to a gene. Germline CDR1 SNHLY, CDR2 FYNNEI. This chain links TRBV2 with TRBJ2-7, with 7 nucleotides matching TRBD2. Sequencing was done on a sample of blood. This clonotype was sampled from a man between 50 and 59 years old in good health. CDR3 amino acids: CASSESWEGLTYEQYF. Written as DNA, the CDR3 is TGTGCCAGCAGTGAAAGTTGGGAGGGTTTAACCTACGAGCAGTACTTC.